Listed here are 6 T cell receptor beta chains from one sample, sequenced in a study of vaccination and CD4 T cells after COVID-19. Treatment in this sample: roughly 11-day PBMC culture with coronavirus spike peptide pools or control peptides (ViraFEST assay). These TCRs' antigens remain unknown. The Oncomine TCR Beta short-read assay generated sequence data from the DNA of cultured CD4+ T cells. TCRdb analysed the PCR reads with MiXCR anew, one entry per CDR3 protein. The data hold some 11,000 distinct CDR3 sequences, with around two fifths observed a single time. Sequenced: cultured CD4+ T cells from blood. These receptors were collected from a human donor with COVID-19.

This clonotype was seen only a few times. This rearrangement joins TRBV27 to TRBJ2-5; D might be TRBD1 (5 bases). The germline V gene has CDR1 MNHEY and CDR2 SMNVEV (reference sequence). This CDR3 comprises 15 residues. The V end was cut by 6 bases, the J end by 4 bases, with 18 bases between. The CDR3 DNA reads as TGTGCCAGCAGCCAGGGATGGAACTTGGGAGAGACCCAGTACTTC. This encodes CASSQGWNLGETQYF.

On this clonotype: The junction departs from germline at one end; a sequencing error may be responsible. This chain uses TRBV6-5 with TRBJ2-7; 8 bases fit TRBD1. Germline CDR1 and CDR2: MNHEY and SVGAGI. The CDR3 contains 13 residues. CDR3 coding DNA: TGTGCCAGCAGTTACCCCGACAGGGGAACACCTACCTTC. Amino acid sequence: CASSYPDRGTPTF.

The J gene is TRBJ2-5, the V gene TRBV5-1; unclear D gene. Trimming pared 0 bases from V and 5 bases from J, leaving 14 bases between. The CDR3 has 15 amino acids. Germline CDR1 is SGHRS and CDR2 is YFSETQ. The CDR3 is CASSLGSGNGETQYF. The CDR3 nucleotides read TGCGCCAGCAGCTTGGGGTCTGGGAACGGTGAGACCCAGTACTTC.

The chain uses TRBV27 and TRBJ1-6; tentatively, D is TRBD1 (5 bases). V dropped 7 bases and J dropped 0 bases, with 22 bases sitting between them. Germline loops: CDR1 MNHEY, CDR2 SMNVEV (reference sequence). This CDR3 contains 19 residues. This CDR3 is CASKERGAHYGSYNSPLHF. Written as DNA, the CDR3 is TGTGCCAGCAAAGAGAGAGGGGCTCATTATGGCTCCTATAATTCACCCCTCCACTTT.

This chain connects TRBV10-3 to TRBJ1-1, with D uncertain. This CDR3 contains 14 residues. The V end was cut by 6 bases, the J end by 3 bases, with 14 bases between. Germline values: CDR1 ENHRY, CDR2 SYGVKD. CDR3: CAIRPSQLDTEAFF. The CDR3 DNA is TGTGCCATCAGGCCAAGTCAGCTGGACACTGAAGCTTTCTTT.

The chain carries TRBV10-3 and TRBJ1-1; 7 bases align to TRBD1. The V and J ends lost 10 bases and 4 bases, in that order; junction bases with no gene match: 9. Germline lookup yields CDR1 ENHRY and CDR2 SYGVKD. CDR3 length: 13 amino acids. CDR3 nucleotides: TGTGCCACCAAAGACAGGGTAGGCACTGAAGCTTTCTTT. Its translation is CATKDRVGTEAFF.